This TCR beta chain came from a study of neurological immune-mediated disorders (dated by TCRdb to the late 2010s). Study-wide context: Among the 34 multiple sclerosis patients, relapsing-remitting MS accounted for 31 and secondary progressive MS accounted for 3. Peripheral blood TCR-beta repertoires from patients with HTLV-I-associated myelopathy (HAM/TSP), patients with multiple sclerosis, and healthy controls were compared in the study using UMI-based sequencing. The 106 TCR-beta libraries included longitudinal samples, technical triplicates and paired sorted CD4+ and CD8+ T-cell subsets alongside PBMC samples. Longitudinal HAM/TSP and healthy donors had 3 time-points each (about 3-45 month intervals). The cohort comprised roughly 70 subjects: 15 or so HAM/TSP patients, 34 multiple sclerosis patients and about 20 healthy controls. The full study reports these points: In a phylogenetic analysis, the repertoires of 18 out of 34 MS patients fell into a single cluster of related CDR3 sequences, pointing to a possible signature at the repertoire level. TCR clonal expansion was highest in HAM/TSP patients and lowest in MS patients, with MS patients falling below even healthy controls. No clinical or MRI features were associated with the MS cluster, and the authors said that larger cohorts are needed. Expanded clones from different subjects shared no identical CDR3 amino acid sequences, which suggests that TCR-beta repertoires were private in all groups.

The time point label corresponds to: longitudinal time-point 3. Unsorted PBMC libraries were generated from 2 million PBMCs stored in RNAlater at -80 °C until RNA extraction. The multiple sclerosis patients were enrolled in a US clinical protocol that evaluated disease progression with magnetic resonance imaging. Peripheral blood was subjected to Ficoll-Hypaque density gradient centrifugation to isolate PBMCs, which were then cryopreserved in liquid nitrogen. cDNA was synthesized by template-switch 5'RACE using a primer with a 10-nucleotide random unique molecular identifier that tagged each TCR transcript. Over 190 million TCR-beta sequences, covering 15-18 subjects, were produced in each sequencing run. The RNeasy kit was used for extraction of total RNA. The KAPA Real-time Library Amplification kit was used to amplify TCR-beta VDJ regions with primers targeting the TCR constant region and the 5'RACE anchor. A first PCR added sample indexes and Illumina adaptors, after which a second PCR increased the library yield. After purification with Ampure beads, the TCR product of roughly 650 bp was size-selected on a 2% E-gel SizeSelection system. Before pooling, libraries had their quality checked on a Bioanalyzer, their concentration measured with Qubit, and their quantity determined with the Kapa Library Quantification kit. An Illumina HiSeq 2500 sequenced the libraries paired-end 2 x 150 bp. To increase sequence diversity, roughly 24-31% phiX was spiked into each library pool. The paper's processing steps were these. The quality-filtered reads were processed with the UMI-based MiGEC pipeline, whose error correction step removed more than 75% of the raw TCR sequences. IMGT germline references were used for alignment of VDJ genes, and clonotypes were defined by a unique CDR3 amino acid sequence together with V-J genes. Clonal expansion, Shannon diversity and CDR3 relatedness were evaluated with VDJtools (CalcPairwiseDistances, ClusterSamples), while phylogenetic trees were built in CLCbio workbench. Clones with at least 8 unique UMIs were defined as expanded, with this threshold being based on coefficient-of-variation modelling across technical triplicates. TCRdb redid the processing of the public reads, applying fastp at Q25 and MiXCR, and retained in-frame beta chains. When rows share a CDR3 protein, they turn into one entry using the most common DNA and genes. For this entry, the V and J calls and clone size follow TCRdb and not the study's own pipeline. The sample contains approximately 80,000 distinct CDR3 sequences, approximately 4.6% of them found a single time. The top ten constitute around 6% of the sample.

V lost 7 bases and J lost 10 bases; the stretch between them is 17 bases long. The CDR3 sequence holds 13 residues, the cysteine and phenylalanine included. Solely the CDR3 DNA is kept, with 39 bases framed from the first base. This clonotype was observed many times. There is no known antigen for this receptor. No base quality values were provided; no much bigger clone lies one nucleotide off. The clonotype originates from a woman aged 55-70 years with multiple sclerosis. Sequenced input: PBMCs. The chain employs TRBV12-3 or TRBV12-4 and TRBJ2-1; the D segment is perhaps TRBD1 or TRBD2, each sharing 7 matched bases. This receptor has the CDR3 CASTRGGSGEQFF. The bases read TGTGCCAGCACCAGGGGGGGTAGTGGCGAGCAGTTCTTC.